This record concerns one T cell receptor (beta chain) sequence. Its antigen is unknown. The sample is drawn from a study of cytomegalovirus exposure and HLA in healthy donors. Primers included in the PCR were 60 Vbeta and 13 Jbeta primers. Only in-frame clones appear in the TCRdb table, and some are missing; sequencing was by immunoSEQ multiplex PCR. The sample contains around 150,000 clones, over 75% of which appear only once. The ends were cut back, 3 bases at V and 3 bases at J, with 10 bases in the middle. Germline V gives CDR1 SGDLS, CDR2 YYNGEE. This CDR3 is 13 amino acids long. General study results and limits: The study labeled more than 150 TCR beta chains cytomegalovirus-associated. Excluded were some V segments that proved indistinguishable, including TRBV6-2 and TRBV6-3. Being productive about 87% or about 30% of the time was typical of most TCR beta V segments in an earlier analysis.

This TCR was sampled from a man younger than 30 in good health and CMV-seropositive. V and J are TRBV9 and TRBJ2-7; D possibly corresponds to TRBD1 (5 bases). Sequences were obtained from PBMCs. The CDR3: CASSADSLYEQYF. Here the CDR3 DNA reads TGTGCCAGCAGCGCCGACAGCCTCTACGAGCAGTACTTC.